This is a list of T cell receptor beta chains from one sample in a study of Tregs in tolerant kidney transplant recipients. Generated by immunoSEQ multiplex PCR, the TCRdb table keeps only in-frame clones and is missing some. The sample has around 66,000 clones, roughly 85% seen once. The specimen was Tregs from blood, collected before the transplant. The receptors here all came from a human donor who received a combined kidney and bone marrow transplant. The conserved cysteine and the conserved F or W are not part of the CDR3 here.

>TRBJ2-3|TRBV5-1
ASSLVKADTQY
>TRBJ2-3|TRBV7-6
ASSLARVEDTQY
>TRBJ2-7|TRBV30
AWSPSDHEQY
>TRBJ2-5|TRBV28
ASRRRATRGGGETQY
>TRBJ2-4|TRBV6-5
ASRQFRGDNIQY
>TRBJ2-5|TRBV28
ASIPRQAQLRETQY
>TRBJ2-7|TRBV30
AWSVNSGRPSSYEQY
>TRBJ1-1|TRBV18
ASSSTLGLGGETEAF
>TRBJ1-1|TRBV5-4
ASRVDIGATEAF
>TRBJ2-5|TRBV7-8
ASSPRDRGTETQY
>TRBJ1-2|TRBV4-1
ASSQGPTPYGYT
>TRBJ2-1|TRBV19
ASSISKSPYNEQF
>TRBJ2-7|TRBV6-6
ASSYSLSYEQY
>TRBJ2-5|TRBV27
ASSLFGTGETQY
>TRBJ1-5|TRBV5-1
ASSLRVGQPQH
>TRBJ1-1|TRBV28
ASRPQGAGNTEAF
>TRBJ2-5|TRBV5-1
ASSSGGSNLREAQY
>TRBJ2-1|TRBV5-1
ASSSSSYNEQF
>TRBJ1-3|TRBV27
ASRDGALSGNTIY
>TRBJ1-2|TRBV29-1
SVLGNGYT
>TRBJ1-6|TRBV28
ASSPGQGGNSPLH
>TRBJ1-2|TRBV4-1
ASSLQLADYGYT
>TRBJ2-1|TRBV11-2
AMGLEYNEQF
>TRBJ1-5|TRBV5-1
ASSLGDRDNQPQH
>TRBJ2-7|TRBV23-1
ASSPRDEQY
>TRBJ1-2|TRBV4-2
ASSPLGPYGYT
>TRBJ2-3|TRBV5-6
ASSLRWGGGTDTQY
>TRBJ2-7|TRBV29-1
SVGPGIWYEQY
>TRBJ2-1|TRBV5-1
ASSLVPVSSYNEQF
>TRBJ2-1|TRBV25-1
ASSDVRRLDNEQF
>TRBJ2-7|TRBV18
ASSPMAGTAGEQY
>TRBJ1-1|TRBV5-1
ASSLWGETEAF
>TRBJ1-2|TRBV25-1
ASSDHSRENGYT
>TRBJ1-2|TRBV7-9
ASSPRTVLYGYT
>TRBJ2-5|TRBV11-2
ASSFTSGSSGTQY
>TRBJ2-7|TRBV10-1
ASSDSRRGLAGASSYEQY
>TRBJ1-2|TRBV27
ASSPTGTYNYGYT
>TRBJ2-1|TRBV29-1
SVVSGYNEQF
>TRBJ2-1|TRBV6-6
ASSSGLGAYNEQF